This record covers a single TCR beta chain. No antigen is known for it. The sample holds no much larger clone one base away, and base qualities are not on file. This sample was included in a study of Siglec-9 on CD8 T cells in melanoma (dated by TCRdb to between 2017 and 2020). At the level of the whole study: The study examined the expression of Siglec-9 on CD8+ T cells and how Siglec-9 regulates T cells within the melanoma tumor microenvironment. What the research found in general, with its limitations: Siglec-9 was reported to mark and regulate an effector memory CD8+ T-cell subset that appeared to accumulate within melanoma tumors.

Library construction relied on the immunoSEQ multiplex PCR assay. TCRdb's version of the immuneACCESS table is confined to in-frame rearrangements and falls short of the full clone set. An unresolved V gene accounts for under half of the shortfall where checked; the remainder is of unknown origin. Here the sample has around 570 clones; roughly 64% occur a single time. Roughly three quarters of the sample rests with the top ten. Trimming at the junction amounts to 6 bases on V and 0 bases on J, and the germline ends lie 9 bases apart. The germline V gene (reference sequence) gives CDR1 as SGHNT and CDR2 as YYREEE. Taken from cysteine to phenylalanine, the CDR3 has 14 residues. Only CDR3 DNA is held: 42 bases, read in frame from base 1.

This clonotype was obtained from a human donor in good health. The chain employs TRBV5-4 and TRBJ2-2; the D gene is possibly TRBD2, with 5 bases matching. Sequences were obtained from Siglec-9+ CD8+ T cells sorted from blood. Reading the label with the study, this specimen's cell subset or site is: CD8 T cells expressing Siglec-9. Read as DNA, the sequence is TGTGCCAGCACCCGGACTTCGAACACCGGGGAGCTGTTTTTT. Its translation is CASTRTSNTGELFF.